Following are 5 T cell receptor beta chains from one sample sequenced in a study of blood T cell repertoires in COVID-19 (dated by TCRdb to 2018 to 2020). Library preparation used the immunoSEQ multiplex PCR assay. The source is immuneACCESS, and TCRdb retained only in-frame sequences with V and J called. Part of the clones is not carried over; for the studies checked, unresolved V genes explain less than half of this, and the remainder is unexplained. The sample yields 9,700 or so clones; 80% were counted once. The ten largest clones add up to approximately 7% of the sample. The sequencing input was peripheral blood. The receptors were gathered from a man between 65 and 85 years old with active COVID-19.

The V call is TRBV19, the J call TRBJ2-3, with unresolved D. The germline V gene encodes CDR1 LNHDA and CDR2 SQIVND (reference sequence). V was trimmed by 10 bases and J by 9 bases, leaving 5 bases between them. CDR3 length: 8 residues. The CDR3 DNA reads as TGTGCCAAACAGACGCAGTATTTT. It encodes CAKQTQYF.

The chain has TRBV12-3 or TRBV12-4 and TRBJ1-1, with D possibly being TRBD1 (5 bases). The CDR3 has 13 amino acids. V was clipped by 3 bases and J by 4 bases, with 9 bases between them. CDR3 sequence: CASSFAGGTEAFF. The CDR3 DNA reads TGTGCCAGCAGTTTCGCGGGGGGCACTGAAGCTTTCTTT.

This clone was counted a single time. Here the CDR3 reads CASSLTGSGSPLHF. The CDR3 coding sequence is TGTGCCAGCAGTTTAACAGGGAGCGGTTCACCCCTCCACTTT. The gene calls are TRBV27 and TRBJ1-6; possible D gene TRBD1, 6 bases. The CDR3 totals 14 residues. V was clipped by 2 bases and J by 9 bases, with 11 bases between them. The germline CDR1 and CDR2 sequences are MNHEY and SMNVEV (reference sequence).

About this clone itself: Other nucleotide sequences from this sample produce the same CDR3. CDR3 region: CATSDLSTSGRVNEQFF. As DNA, the CDR3 is TGTGCCACCAGTGATTTGTCGACTAGCGGGAGGGTAAATGAGCAGTTCTTC. V gene TRBV24-1 combines with J gene TRBJ2-1, with 14 positions matching TRBD2. Germline trimming cut 0 bases from V and 7 bases from J; bases unmatched to any gene: 4. The CDR3 spans 17 residues. Germline CDR1 is KGHDR and CDR2 is SFDVKD.

The chain links TRBV27 to TRBJ1-1; 9 nucleotides agree with TRBD1. Germline trimming cut 10 bases from V and 1 base from J; bases unmatched to any gene: 13. The CDR3 totals 16 residues. Per germline, CDR1 MNHEY and CDR2 SMNVEV (reference sequence). Written as DNA, the CDR3 is TGTGCCACCCAAGATCGACCGGGACAGGGGAACACTGAAGCTTTCTTT. It yields the protein CATQDRPGQGNTEAFF.